These 16 T cell receptor beta chains were sequenced from one sample in a study of T cell changes during pregnancy in multiple sclerosis. Sequenced by immunoSEQ multiplex PCR; TCRdb stores in-frame clones only, minus some. The sample shows more than 10,000 clones, more than 70% of them seen only once. The material sequenced was CD8+ T cells from peripheral blood mononuclear cells, taken in the second trimester of pregnancy. These receptors all stem from a female donor in good health, enrolled as a control in a pregnancy study.

The chain couples TRBV7-8 to TRBJ2-3, with 13 nucleotides matching TRBD2. After removal of 5 bases from V and 4 bases from J, the junction contained 3 bases not matched to a gene. The CDR3 sequence is 15 residues long. The germline CDR1 and CDR2 sequences are SGHVS and FQNEAQ. In nucleotides, the CDR3 is TGTGCCAGCAGCCGACTAGCGGGAGGCCCAGATACGCAGTATTTT. Protein sequence: CASSRLAGGPDTQYF.

This clone appeared once. The V call is TRBV30, the J call TRBJ2-5; no clear D. Trimming pared 2 bases from V and 1 base from J, leaving 8 bases between. The length of the CDR3 is 13 residues. CDR1 and CDR2 from the germline V gene are GTSNPN and SVGIG (reference sequence). The CDR3 sequence: CAWSLTPQETQYF. CDR3 DNA: TGTGCCTGGAGTCTAACTCCCCAAGAGACCCAGTACTTC.

The V gene is TRBV19, the J gene TRBJ2-1; D is perhaps TRBD2 (6 bases). V was shortened by 5 bases and J by 0 bases, with 8 bases between the two germline ends. Germline V lookup: CDR1 LNHDA, CDR2 SQIVND (reference sequence). This CDR3 spans 14 amino acids. The CDR3 DNA reads as TGTGCCAGTAGTCTCGGGAGCTCCTACAATGAGCAGTTCTTC. This gives the protein CASSLGSSYNEQFF.

The chain carries TRBV7-9 and TRBJ2-1; perhaps TRBD1 as D (7 bases). The V end was cut by 8 bases, the J end by 6 bases, with 14 bases between. The CDR3 totals 13 residues. Germline-derived CDR1 and CDR2 are SEHNR and FQNEAQ (reference sequence). The CDR3 sequence is CASAPEGANEQFF. The CDR3 coding sequence is TGTGCCAGCGCCCCGGAGGGGGCCAATGAGCAGTTCTTC. The full variable domain, rest sourced from reference TRBV7-9 and TRBJ2-1, is DTGVSQNPRHKITKRGQNVTFRCDPISEHNRLYWYRQTLGQGPEFLTYFQNEAQLEKSRLLSDRFSAERPKGSFSTLEIQRTEQGDSAMYLCASAPEGANEQFFGPGTRLTVL.

This clone was found a few times. The chain recombines TRBV27 with TRBJ2-1; D is perhaps TRBD1 (5 bases). The CDR3 length is 11 residues. Trimming removed 6 bases at V and 12 bases at J, with 12 bases between. The germline CDR1 and CDR2 sequences are MNHEY and SMNVEV (reference sequence). The CDR3 nucleotides are TGTGCCAGCAGCCCAGGGTTTGGGCAGTTCTTC. Translation gives CASSPGFGQFF.

V and J are TRBV29-1 and TRBJ2-1; TRBD1 is a possible D gene (6 bases). The CDR3 length is 11 residues. The germline V gene has CDR1 SQVTM and CDR2 ANQGSEA. With 8 bases removed from V and 12 bases from J, the gap between germline ends came to 17 bases. CDR3 sequence reads: CSPIQGPTQFF. The CDR3 region has the DNA TGCAGCCCCATACAGGGACCAACGCAGTTCTTC.

The chain carries TRBV11-2 and TRBJ2-1, with TRBD1 identical over 8 bases. This CDR3 region has 17 residues. From germline, CDR1 is SGHAT and CDR2 FQNNGV. With 3 bases clipped from V and 3 bases from J, the junction kept 10 bases outside the gene matches. CDR3 DNA: TGTGCCAGCAGCTTCTCGACGGCGACAGGGGTCTACAATGAGCAGTTCTTC. It is translated as CASSFSTATGVYNEQFF.

This clone has only a few counts. V usage is TRBV20-1 and J usage is TRBJ1-1; TRBD1 might be the D (6 bases). The CDR3 totals 11 residues. Germline V gene sequence: CDR1 DFQATT, CDR2 SNEGSKA (reference sequence). This chain's CDR3 is CMTGLNTEAFF. CDR3 nucleotides: TGCATGACAGGTCTGAACACTGAAGCTTTCTTT.

V gene TRBV15 combines with J gene TRBJ2-1, with a weak D call TRBD2 (6 bases). Germline CDR1 LNHNV, CDR2 YYDKDF (reference sequence). The length of the CDR3 is 14 residues. V was pared by 5 bases and J by 7 bases, with 15 bases between. CDR3 in DNA: TGTGCCACCAGCTGGAAACGGGGGTGGAATGAGCAGTTCTTC. Protein sequence: CATSWKRGWNEQFF.

The gene calls are TRBV11-2 and TRBJ2-3; TRBD2 aligns across 13 bases. This CDR3 has 18 amino acids. The germline CDR1 and CDR2 sequences are SGHAT and FQNNGV. With 5 bases clipped from V and 4 bases from J, the junction kept 12 bases outside the gene matches. CDR3 region: CASSPRSGTSGIPDTQYF. DNA for the CDR3: TGTGCCAGCAGCCCACGGTCCGGGACTAGCGGGATTCCAGATACGCAGTATTTT.

The rearrangement joins TRBV4-1 to TRBJ2-1; no firm D call. Germline-derived CDR1 and CDR2 are MGHRA and YSYEKL. This CDR3 contains 16 residues. The V gene lost 6 bases and the J gene lost 1 base, with 16 bases spanning the gap. CDR3 nucleotides: TGCGCCAGCAGTCCATCCCTAGTCGGGTCCTACAATGAGCAGTTCTTC. Translated: CASSPSLVGSYNEQFF.

The V and J genes are TRBV29-1 and TRBJ2-7; D unresolved. Deletions cut 6 bases from V and 5 bases from J, with 11 bases between. The CDR3 contains 11 residues. The germline CDR1 and CDR2 sequences are SQVTM and ANQGSEA. CDR3 DNA sequence: TGCAGCGTGAGCGCCGAAAACGAGCAGTACTTC. This sequence encodes CSVSAENEQYF.

V is TRBV2 and J is TRBJ2-5; possible D gene TRBD2, 7 bases. V was pared by 6 bases and J by 4 bases, with 18 bases between. Germline V gives CDR1 SNHLY, CDR2 FYNNEI. This CDR3 is built from 15 residues. CDR3 in amino acids: CASSKKGGTGETQYF. CDR3 in DNA: TGTGCCAGCAGCAAAAAGGGGGGGACGGGAGAGACCCAGTACTTC. Based on the CDR3 plus reference TRBV2 and TRBJ2-5, the full variable domain is EPEVTQTPSHQVTQMGQEVILRCVPISNHLYFYWYRQILGQKVEFLVSFYNNEISEKSEIFDDQFSVERPDGSNFTLKIRSTKLEDSAMYFCASSKKGGTGETQYFGPGTRLLVL.

This clone showed up just a few times. The V gene is TRBV15, the J gene TRBJ1-1; D might be TRBD1 (5 bases). The CDR3 sequence is 14 residues long. Per germline, CDR1 LNHNV and CDR2 YYDKDF (reference sequence). Trimming cost V 4 bases and J 1 base, with 10 bases left between them. In nucleotides, the CDR3 is TGTGCCACCAGCAAGTGGGGGGGGAACACTGAAGCTTTCTTT. Protein sequence: CATSKWGGNTEAFF.

This clone was found a few times. The CDR3 DNA reads TGTGCCAGCAGCGCTAGCGGGAGGGCCGAAGCCGAGGAGCTGTTTTTT. Amino acid sequence: CASSASGRAEAEELFF. The chain employs TRBV6-4 and TRBJ2-2; TRBD2 matches 12 bases. V trimming: 6 bases; J trimming: 10 bases; junction bases outside the gene matches: 12. Germline loops: CDR1 MRHNA, CDR2 SNTAGT. The CDR3 spans 16 residues.

The rearrangement joins TRBV9 to TRBJ1-1; D is possibly TRBD1 (6 bases). This CDR3 has 12 amino acids. Germline V lookup: CDR1 SGDLS, CDR2 YYNGEE. Trimming removed 0 bases at V and 8 bases at J, with 8 bases between. The CDR3 nucleotides are TGTGCCAGCAGCGTAGAGGGGGGGGAAGCTTTCTTT. It translates to CASSVEGGEAFF.